This entry lists 18 T cell receptor beta chains sequenced from one sample in a study of blood T cell repertoires in COVID-19. The method was immunoSEQ multiplex PCR; TCRdb's version includes in-frame clones alone and lacks a portion of them. This sample has some 150,000 clones, with more than 80% found just once. Sequenced: peripheral blood. The receptor set was obtained from a woman aged 40 to 50 with acute or convalescent COVID-19.

This chain connects TRBV4-1 to TRBJ1-2; 7 nucleotides agree with TRBD1. The V and J ends lost 5 bases and 4 bases, in that order; junction bases with no gene match: 4. Germline values: CDR1 MGHRA, CDR2 YSYEKL. The CDR3 has 13 residues. This CDR3 is CASSETGSYGYTF. The CDR3 nucleotides read TGCGCCAGCAGCGAGACAGGGTCCTATGGCTACACCTTC.

The table lists this clone with a count of one. The genes are TRBV5-1 and TRBJ2-1; possible D gene TRBD1, 5 bases. The ends were cut back, 4 bases at V and 0 bases at J, with 14 bases in the middle. Germline loops: CDR1 SGHRS, CDR2 YFSETQ. This CDR3 comprises 16 residues. The CDR3 DNA reads TGCGCCAGCAGCCCAACCCTAGGGGTCTCCTACAATGAGCAGTTCTTC. Its translation is CASSPTLGVSYNEQFF.

V is TRBV4-1 and J is TRBJ2-1; TRBD1 agrees at 7 bases. The CDR3 consists of 17 residues. The ends lost 0 bases at V and 6 bases at J; junction bases unmatched: 11. Germline V gene lookup returns CDR1 MGHRA and CDR2 YSYEKL. CDR3 bases: TGCGCCAGCAGCCAAGACGAGGGGGCTACTACCATCAATGAGCAGTTCTTC. Encoded protein: CASSQDEGATTINEQFF.

This chain links TRBV11-2 with TRBJ2-1; a possible D gene is TRBD1 (6 bases). CDR3 length equals 19 residues. Trimming pared 3 bases from V and 9 bases from J, leaving 30 bases between. Germline-derived CDR1 and CDR2 are SGHAT and FQNNGV. The CDR3 sequence: CASSFELIIGFGKQGEQFF. In DNA, the CDR3 is TGTGCCAGCAGCTTCGAGCTTATTATCGGGTTTGGTAAACAGGGTGAGCAGTTCTTC.

The J gene is TRBJ1-3, the V gene TRBV30; D gene ambiguous. CDR1 is GTSNPN, CDR2 SVGIG, per germline (reference sequence). The V end was cut by 5 bases, the J end by 4 bases, with 9 bases between. This CDR3 contains 12 residues. CDR3 sequence reads: CAWEPRGNTIYF. DNA of the CDR3: TGTGCCTGGGAACCCAGGGGAAACACCATATATTTT.

This clone was observed a handful of times. CDR3 amino acids: CASRNPGQGAYEQYF. The CDR3 DNA reads as TGTGCCAGCCGAAATCCGGGACAGGGGGCCTACGAGCAGTACTTC. The chain recombines TRBV6-1 with TRBJ2-7, with 11 bases that match TRBD1. This CDR3 is 15 amino acids long. Losses at the gene ends were 8 bases for V and 2 bases for J; bases not matched to a gene: 8. Germline V gene lookup returns CDR1 MNHNS and CDR2 SASEGT.

This sequence joins TRBV6-5 and TRBJ1-1, with D perhaps matching TRBD1 (6 bases). The V end was cut by 6 bases, the J end by 11 bases, with 16 bases between. The germline V gene has CDR1 MNHEY and CDR2 SVGAGI. The CDR3 covers 12 residues. The CDR3 is CASRTETGTAFF. The CDR3 DNA reads TGTGCCAGCAGGACCGAAACAGGGACCGCTTTCTTT.

A few counts support this clone. The chain links TRBV13 to TRBJ1-6, with a possible D match to TRBD1 (6 bases). Germline CDR1 PRHDT, CDR2 FYEKMQ (reference sequence). Deletions cut 5 bases from V and 10 bases from J, with 18 bases between. This CDR3 is 15 amino acids long. The CDR3 DNA reads TGTGCCAGCAGCAGTCTGTGGGGGCAGGGGTCACCCCTCCACTTT. Its protein is CASSSLWGQGSPLHF.

The sample holds one count of this clone. The chain carries TRBV9 and TRBJ2-3, with D possibly being TRBD2 (6 bases). Germline V gene lookup returns CDR1 SGDLS and CDR2 YYNGEE. The CDR3 consists of 14 residues. The germline V and J ends were trimmed by 4 bases and 2 bases, with 11 bases remaining between them. The CDR3 DNA follows: TGTGCCAGCAGCAACGGCGGGACCACAGATACGCAGTATTTT. As protein: CASSNGGTTDTQYF.

CDR3 sequence reads: CAGEIAGNTIYF. The DNA of the CDR3 is TGTGCCGGAGAAATCGCTGGAAACACCATATATTTT. The chain is built from TRBV2 and TRBJ1-3; D gene ambiguous. The V and J ends lost 11 bases and 2 bases respectively, with 10 bases between them. The length of the CDR3 is 12 residues. Germline loops: CDR1 SNHLY, CDR2 FYNNEI.

The V call is TRBV27, the J call TRBJ2-7, with 9 bases aligning to TRBD1. Unmatched junction bases numbered 6, after V lost 6 bases and J lost 3 bases. The CDR3 has 14 residues. The V gene's germline CDR1 is MNHEY and CDR2 SMNVEV (reference sequence). CDR3 DNA sequence: TGTGCCAGCAGCCCACAGGGGGCGTTCTACGAGCAGTACTTC. Translating gives CASSPQGAFYEQYF.

The rearrangement links TRBV27 to TRBJ2-7; TRBD2 matches at 9 bases. V trimming: 3 bases; J trimming: 3 bases; junction bases outside the gene matches: 3. The CDR3 is made up of 14 amino acids. CDR1 and CDR2 from the germline V gene are MNHEY and SMNVEV (reference sequence). CDR3 DNA sequence: TGTGCCAGCAGTTTTGGCGGGAGGGGCTACGAGCAGTACTTC. Its translation is CASSFGGRGYEQYF.

The rearrangement uses TRBV2 and TRBJ1-4; TRBD1 aligns across 7 bases. J gave up 7 bases and V 7 bases, and 3 bases lay outside the gene matches. This CDR3 has 12 residues. Looked up from germline, CDR1 is SNHLY and CDR2 is FYNNEI. The CDR3 nucleotides read TGTGCCAGCAACCAGGGGGGTGAAAAACTGTTTTTT. Translating gives CASNQGGEKLFF. Variable domain in full (rest from reference TRBV2 and TRBJ1-4): EPEVTQTPSHQVTQMGQEVILRCVPISNHLYFYWYRQILGQKVEFLVSFYNNEISEKSEIFDDQFSVERPDGSNFTLKIRSTKLEDSAMYFCASNQGGEKLFFGSGTQLSVL.

The rearrangement links TRBV10-2 to TRBJ2-2, with unresolved D. V was cut by 3 bases and J by 4 bases, with 15 bases left in between. The CDR3 totals 16 residues. The V gene's germline CDR1 is WSHSY and CDR2 SAAADI. CDR3 sequence (DNA): TGCGCCAGCAGTGATCGGTTTCCTGATGGCACCGGGGAGCTGTTTTTT. Protein: CASSDRFPDGTGELFF.

As concerns this clone: Other DNA sequences in the same sample also yield this CDR3. The rearrangement links TRBV6-2 or TRBV6-3 to TRBJ2-7; D call uncertain. With 0 bases removed from V and 6 bases from J, the gap between germline ends came to 3 bases. Germline V gives CDR1 MNHEY, CDR2 SVGEGT. This CDR3 comprises 11 residues. The CDR3 is CASSYSREQYF. Here the CDR3 DNA reads TGTGCCAGCAGTTACTCTCGCGAGCAGTACTTC.

The J gene is TRBJ2-1, the V gene TRBV7-6; D is undetermined. CDR1 and CDR2 (germline): SGHVS, FNYEAQ. The CDR3 runs 11 residues. V lost 4 bases and J lost 6, with 4 bases in between. CDR3 sequence reads: CASSSLNEQFF. The CDR3 DNA reads TGTGCCAGCAGCTCCCTCAATGAGCAGTTCTTC.

V is TRBV5-4 and J is TRBJ2-1, with 7 bases identical to TRBD2. CDR3 length equals 16 residues. Unmatched junction bases numbered 6, after V lost 3 bases and J lost 0 bases. CDR1 SGHNT and CDR2 YYREEE come from the germline V gene (reference sequence). CDR3: CASSSGAGFSYNEQFF. The CDR3 coding sequence is TGTGCCAGCAGCTCTGGAGCGGGATTCTCCTACAATGAGCAGTTCTTC.

The V call is TRBV5-8, the J call TRBJ1-1, with 7 nucleotides matching TRBD1. With 3 bases clipped from V and 7 bases from J, the junction kept 3 bases outside the gene matches. Germline V gives CDR1 SGHTS, CDR2 YDEGEE. CDR3 length: 12 amino acids. CDR3 residues: CASSWGQLEAFF. The DNA for the CDR3 is TGTGCCAGCAGCTGGGGACAGCTTGAAGCTTTCTTT.